The 7 T cell receptor beta chains reported below all come from one sample, sequenced in a study of T cell responses to AZD1222 COVID-19 vaccine. This table comes from immunoSEQ multiplex PCR, and its TCRdb copy is limited to in-frame clones, with some not included. The table includes 130,000 to 150,000 clones, approximately 89% detected once. Sequencing used peripheral blood, obtained on day 0 of AZD1222 vaccination. The receptors here all came from an adult in good health.

This clone has only one observation. The chain joins TRBV2 to TRBJ1-4, with D possibly TRBD1 on 6 matching bases. Germline-derived CDR1 and CDR2 are SNHLY and FYNNEI. The CDR3 covers 17 residues. V was trimmed by 8 bases and J by 4 bases, leaving 23 bases between them. CDR3: CASDAEVPGAGNEKLFF. The CDR3 DNA is TGTGCCAGCGACGCTGAGGTGCCGGGGGCTGGTAATGAAAAACTGTTTTTT.

The chain links TRBV2 to TRBJ1-2; the D gene is possibly TRBD1 (6 bases). V gave up 3 bases and J gave up 4 bases, with 9 bases separating them. The germline CDR1 and CDR2 sequences are SNHLY and FYNNEI. This CDR3 spans 13 amino acids. CDR3 sequence (DNA): TGTGCCAGCAGTGACAGGACAGTCTATGGCTACACCTTC. It translates to CASSDRTVYGYTF.

V is TRBV2 and J is TRBJ1-6; D is ambiguous. Germline lookup yields CDR1 SNHLY and CDR2 FYNNEI. The CDR3 spans 11 residues. V was cut by 11 bases and J by 6 bases, with 8 bases left in between. This chain's CDR3 is CAGNSNSPLHF. Here the CDR3 DNA reads TGTGCCGGGAACAGTAATTCACCCCTCCACTTT.

The V and J genes are TRBV2 and TRBJ2-3; D is perhaps TRBD2 (6 bases). Trimming cost V 5 bases and J 0 bases, with 18 bases left between them. The CDR3 covers 17 residues. Germline assignment: CDR1 SNHLY and CDR2 FYNNEI. CDR3 nucleotides: TGTGCCAGCAGTAGGGTCCCCGGGGGTTGGAGCACAGATACGCAGTATTTT. Protein sequence: CASSRVPGGWSTDTQYF.

The gene calls are TRBV5-1 and TRBJ2-7, with D unclear. Germline V gene sequence: CDR1 SGHRS, CDR2 YFSETQ. V was trimmed by 0 bases and J by 5 bases, leaving 9 bases between them. This CDR3 spans 13 amino acids. The CDR3 loop is CASSLGRPDEQYF. The CDR3 bases are TGCGCCAGCAGCTTGGGGCGTCCTGACGAGCAGTACTTC.

This clone was counted ten times or more. The CDR3: CASSPSWTPAIADTQYF. DNA of the CDR3: TGCGCCAGCAGCCCCTCCTGGACCCCGGCGATTGCAGATACGCAGTATTTT. The V gene is TRBV5-1, the J gene TRBJ2-3; D remains ambiguous. Germline V gene lookup returns CDR1 SGHRS and CDR2 YFSETQ. V lost 4 bases and J 4 bases, leaving 22 bases between the germline ends. The CDR3 contains 17 residues. Together with reference TRBV5-1 and TRBJ2-3, the CDR3 gives the full variable domain: KAGVTQTPRYLIKTRGQQVTLSCSPISGHRSVSWYQQTPGQGLQFLFEYFSETQRNKGNFPGRFSGRQFSNSRSEMNVSTLELGDSALYLCASSPSWTPAIADTQYFGPGTRLTVL.

This chain links TRBV28 with TRBJ2-1; no definite D call. Germline loops: CDR1 MDHEN, CDR2 SYDVKM. CDR3 length: 12 amino acids. Between the trimmed V and J ends, which lost 2 bases and 7 bases, there was a span of 6 bases. This chain's CDR3 is CASSLVANEQFF. The CDR3 DNA reads TGTGCCAGCAGTTTAGTGGCTAATGAGCAGTTCTTC.